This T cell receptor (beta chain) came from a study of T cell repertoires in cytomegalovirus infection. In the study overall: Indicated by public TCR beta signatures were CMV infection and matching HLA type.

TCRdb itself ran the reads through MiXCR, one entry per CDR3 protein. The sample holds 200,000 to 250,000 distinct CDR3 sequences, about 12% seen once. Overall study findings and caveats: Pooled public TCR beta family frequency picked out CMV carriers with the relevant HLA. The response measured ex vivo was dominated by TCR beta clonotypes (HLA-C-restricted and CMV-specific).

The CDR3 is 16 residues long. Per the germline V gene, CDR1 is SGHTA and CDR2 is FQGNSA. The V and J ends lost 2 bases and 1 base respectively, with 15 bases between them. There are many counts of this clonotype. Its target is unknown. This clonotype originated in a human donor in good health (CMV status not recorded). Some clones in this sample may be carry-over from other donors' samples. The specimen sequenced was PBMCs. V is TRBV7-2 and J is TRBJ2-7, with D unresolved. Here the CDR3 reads CASSLQSRPASYEQYF. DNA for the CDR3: TGTGCCAGCAGCTTACAAAGCAGGCCCGCGTCCTACGAGCAGTACTTC.